The sequence of this TCR beta chain was determined in a study of regulatory T cells in long-lasting Graves disease. Looking at the study overall: Graves' disease counted as persistent after over 5 years of antithyroid drugs with positive TSH receptor antibodies. The study's findings and limits: Small numbers of samples may have cut accuracy. Persistent disease samples used TRBV28, TRBJ1-2 and TRBJ2-5 preferentially.

CDR1 is SGHRS, CDR2 YFSETQ, per germline. V gave up 4 bases and J gave up 4 bases; unmatched junction bases: 13. The CDR3 runs to 16 residues. Construction of TCR beta libraries relied on iRepertoire HTBI primers and on Arm-PCR targeting CDR3 regions. As originally analysed: Among the samples, 50 to 80 TRBV and 13 to 15 TRBJ segments were identified. TCRdb passed the multiplex PCR reads through MiXCR, listing each CDR3 protein once. The V and J calls and clone size are TCRdb's, not the authors'. In the table there are 700,000 or so distinct CDR3 sequences, 30% of which are singletons. Time point: persistent/refractory GD, antithyroid drugs over 5 years with positive TRAb. The TCR library was made from RNA that had been extracted from PBMCs in TRIzol. On this clonotype: As yet, its antigen is unknown.

The chain recombines TRBV5-1 with TRBJ1-2; TRBD1 matches at 7 bases. Sequenced here: peripheral blood mononuclear cells (PBMCs), sampled when the disease was refractory, from a patient treated with antithyroid drugs. The receptor was derived from a female donor with Graves disease. CDR3: CASSQGSEGQIYGYTF. In nucleotides, the CDR3 is TGCGCCAGCAGCCAAGGCTCAGAGGGACAGATCTATGGCTACACCTTC.